Below are 6 T cell receptor beta chains sequenced from a single sample in a study of T cells in localized non-small cell lung cancer. Profiling relied on immunoSEQ multiplex PCR, and the TCRdb table lists in-frame clones only, not all of them. The table includes 100,000 or so clones, roughly 93% detected once. The sequencing used PBMCs, collected before any cancer treatment. These receptors originate from a woman aged 35-70 years with stage II squamous cell lung carcinoma.

This sequence joins TRBV5-6 and TRBJ1-5, with D perhaps TRBD1 (5 bases). This CDR3 has 16 amino acids. Germline V gene sequence: CDR1 SGHDT, CDR2 YYEEEE. Trimming cost V 7 bases and J 1 base, with 18 bases left between them. Written as DNA, the CDR3 is TGTGCCAGCCGCCGGGGAGGGGAGAGGAGCAATCAGCCCCAGCATTTT. This gives the protein CASRRGGERSNQPQHF.

The chain uses TRBV10-3 and TRBJ2-1; D is unresolved. V shed 4 bases and J shed 1 base, with 17 bases lying between them. CDR1 and CDR2 from the germline V gene are ENHRY and SYGVKD. The CDR3 totals 17 residues. The CDR3 reads CAISAEGVRVSYNEQFF. The CDR3 bases are TGTGCCATCAGTGCGGAAGGTGTACGGGTTTCCTACAATGAGCAGTTCTTC.

This chain joins TRBV28 and TRBJ2-3; D not resolved. The germline V and J ends were trimmed by 8 bases and 2 bases, with 17 bases remaining between them. CDR3 size: 15 residues. Germline V gene sequence: CDR1 MDHEN, CDR2 SYDVKM. The CDR3 spells CASGSSFTHTDTQYF. The CDR3 DNA follows: TGTGCCAGCGGCTCTAGTTTCACACACACAGATACGCAGTATTTT.

Regarding this clone: The sample carries other DNA sequences with the same CDR3. The chain has TRBV19 and TRBJ2-3, with D perhaps TRBD2 (5 bases). CDR1 and CDR2 from the germline V gene are LNHDA and SQIVND (reference sequence). The length of the CDR3 is 15 residues. V lost 9 bases and J 1 base, leaving 17 bases between the germline ends. CDR3 DNA: TGTGCCAGCAGCATGGTACGGGGAGGCACAGATACGCAGTATTTT. This translates into CASSMVRGGTDTQYF.

The CDR3 sequence: CASSPTGLAYNEQFF. The CDR3 DNA is TGCGCCAGCAGCCCAACGGGACTAGCCTACAATGAGCAGTTCTTC. This chain uses TRBV5-1 with TRBJ2-1; the match to TRBD2 covers 8 bases. This CDR3 is built from 15 residues. Trimming at V came to 4 bases and at J to 2 bases, leaving 5 bases not matched to a gene. The germline CDR1 and CDR2 sequences are SGHRS and YFSETQ. The full variable domain, its missing parts supplied by reference TRBV5-1 and TRBJ2-1, is KAGVTQTPRYLIKTRGQQVTLSCSPISGHRSVSWYQQTPGQGLQFLFEYFSETQRNKGNFPGRFSGRQFSNSRSEMNVSTLELGDSALYLCASSPTGLAYNEQFFGPGTRLTVL.

The chain employs TRBV27 and TRBJ2-7, with 9 nucleotides matching TRBD1. Germline loops: CDR1 MNHEY, CDR2 SMNVEV (reference sequence). This CDR3 is 13 amino acids long. Trimming removed 4 bases from V and 4 bases from J; junction bases left unmatched: 2. The CDR3 DNA follows: TGTGCCAGCAGTTCGGGACAGGGATACGAGCAGTACTTC. This encodes CASSSGQGYEQYF.